These T cell receptor beta chains were read from a single sample in a study of blood T cells in healthy people across ages. TCRdb re-called the 5' RACE reads with MiXCR, one entry per CDR3 protein. The sample records about 1,600,000 distinct CDR3 sequences, 42% being singletons. Sequencing was performed on blood. The receptor set was obtained from a woman in her late teens or twenties in good health. The CDR3 runs from the conserved cysteine through the conserved F or W. The D gene is left open where the match is weak. Rows give clone size only sometimes, using once, few, many, or a class for an expanded clone.

abundance	d_gene	v_gene	j_gene	CDR3nt	CDR3aa
.	.	TRBV12-3/TRBV12-4	TRBJ1-5	TGTGCCAGCAGTACCAGGAAAAATCATCCCCAGCATTTT	CASSTRKNHPQHF
many	TRBD1	TRBV14	TRBJ2-7	TGTGCCAGCAGCAGGGACAGCCTCTACGAGCAGTACTTC	CASSRDSLYEQYF
.	.	TRBV6-5	TRBJ1-1	TGTGCCAGCAGTTACTCCCCGCTCGGGAACACTGAAGCTTTCTTT	CASSYSPLGNTEAFF
few	.	TRBV27	TRBJ2-7	TGTGCCAGCTTCAGCGGGTGCGAGCAGTACTTC	CASFSGCEQYF
.	.	TRBV20-1	TRBJ2-5	TGCAGCGCCAGAAAACGACCTGAAGAGACCCAGTACTTC	CSARKRPEETQYF
few	.	TRBV12-3/TRBV12-4	TRBJ2-4	TGTGCCAGCAGTCTACTAGTAGGGATTCAGTACTTC	CASSLLVGIQYF
.	.	TRBV27	TRBJ2-7	TGTGCCAGCACTCCGACAAGGACAAATTATTACGAGCAGTACTTC	CASTPTRTNYYEQYF
.	.	TRBV7-9	TRBJ2-3	TGTGCCAGCCAGAGGGCCATGGCGGATACGCGGTATTTT	CASQRAMADTRYF
.	.	TRBV4-2	TRBJ2-1	TGTGCCAGCAGCCGGGACACTAGCTCCTACAATGAGCAGTTCTTC	CASSRDTSSYNEQFF
few	.	TRBV4-2	TRBJ1-4	TGTGCCAGCAGCCAAGATGGGGGCAGGGGATTCGAAAAACTGTTTTTT	CASSQDGGRGFEKLFF
.	.	TRBV27	TRBJ1-6	TGTGCCAGCAGTTTTCAGGGTTCAAGTTCACCCCTCCACTTT	CASSFQGSSSPLHF
few	TRBD2	TRBV12-3/TRBV12-4	TRBJ2-1	TGTGCCAGCAGGGGGGGGAGAGGAACCTACAATGAGCAGTTCTTC	CASRGGRGTYNEQFF
.	.	TRBV27	TRBJ2-5	TGTGCCAGCAGTTTGAGAGACCTGGCGGGAGAGACCCAGTACTTC	CASSLRDLAGETQYF
.	.	TRBV20-1	TRBJ2-7	TGCAGTGCTAGAGATATTGGGGGCGGGGACGAGCAGTACTTC	CSARDIGGGDEQYF
.	TRBD2	TRBV5-1	TRBJ2-7	TGCGCCAGCAGCTTGAAGACTAGCGGGTCACTCAATGAGCAGTACTTC	CASSLKTSGSLNEQYF
many	.	TRBV5-5	TRBJ2-7	TGTGCCAGCAGTTTAGTAGTCGGGACCTACGAGCAGTACTTC	CASSLVVGTYEQYF
.	.	TRBV27	TRBJ1-4	TGTGCCAGCAGGAGCAGCCCTAATGAAAAACTGTTTTTT	CASRSSPNEKLFF
.	.	TRBV20-1	TRBJ1-4	TGCAGTGCTGTCAGAACAACTAATGAAAAACTGTTTTTT	CSAVRTTNEKLFF
few	.	TRBV5-1	TRBJ1-1	TGCGCCAGCAGCTTGCAAGTTTTTGGCACTGAAGCTTTCTTT	CASSLQVFGTEAFF
few	TRBD2	TRBV20-1	TRBJ2-1	TGCAGTGCTCGGGGGACTAGCGAAAGAAGTGAGCAGTTCTTC	CSARGTSERSEQFF
few	.	TRBV28	TRBJ2-1	TGTGCCAGCAGTCCCCCCCTTTCGGATAACCTATGGAATGAGCAGTTCTTC	CASSPPLSDNLWNEQFF
.	.	TRBV4-2	TRBJ2-5	TGTGCCAGCAGCCAAGATCATCCAGTCCAAGAGACCCAGTACTTC	CASSQDHPVQETQYF
few	TRBD1	TRBV5-1	TRBJ1-1	TGCGCCAGCAGCTGGGGGGACAGGGTCTGGGTAAACACTGAAGCTTTCTTT	CASSWGDRVWVNTEAFF
.	.	TRBV4-2	TRBJ2-3	TGTGCCAGCAGCCAAGACCTCGTAGGCGCTTCTACGCAGTATTTT	CASSQDLVGASTQYF
.	.	TRBV5-1	TRBJ1-1	TGCGCCAGCAGCTTGAGGCTGGGCGGGTTCTCCTCTTTCATGAACACTGAAGCTTTCTTT	CASSLRLGGFSSFMNTEAFF
few	.	TRBV5-1	TRBJ1-1	TGCGCCAGCAGCTTAGGAAGGGGAAATATAATTGAAGCTTTCTTT	CASSLGRGNIIEAFF
few	.	TRBV7-9	TRBJ2-1	TGTGCCAGCAGACCTCCTCTAGATGCATTTCTCTACAATGAGCAGTTCTTC	CASRPPLDAFLYNEQFF
few	TRBD1	TRBV12-3/TRBV12-4	TRBJ1-1	TGTGCCAGCAGACTCGGGACAGGGGGCACTGAAGCTTTCTTT	CASRLGTGGTEAFF
.	.	TRBV6-2/TRBV6-3	TRBJ2-7	TGTGCCAGCAGTAATGGGCACGAGCAGTACTTC	CASSNGHEQYF
.	.	TRBV2	TRBJ2-4	TGTGCCAGCAGAGGGGACCAGCAAATAGCCAAAAACATTCAGTACTTC	CASRGDQQIAKNIQYF
few	TRBD1	TRBV27	TRBJ1-2	TGTGCCAGCAGTCCCAGCCCCCGACAGGGGGCCAACTATGGCTACACCTTC	CASSPSPRQGANYGYTF
.	.	TRBV12-3/TRBV12-4	TRBJ1-5	TGTGCCAGCACCGGCGGACGAGGGCATCAGCCCCAGCATTTT	CASTGGRGHQPQHF
few	.	TRBV7-2	TRBJ2-7	TGTGCCAGCAGCTTAGCAGCAGGGGCCACCTACGAGCAGTACTTC	CASSLAAGATYEQYF
.	TRBD2	TRBV3-1	TRBJ2-7	TGTGCCGGCAGCCAAATCATTCCGGCTAGCGGGGGTTACGAGCAGTACTTC	CAGSQIIPASGGYEQYF
few	TRBD1	TRBV6-5	TRBJ1-6	TGTGCCAGCAGTTGGAAGGCGTCCCGGACAGGGCGGAATTCACCCCTCCACTTT	CASSWKASRTGRNSPLHF
.	TRBD2	TRBV10-3	TRBJ2-1	TGTGCCATCAGTGAGGGGACTACCGCCTACAATGAGCAGTTCTTC	CAISEGTTAYNEQFF
.	TRBD1	TRBV30	TRBJ1-2	TGTGCCTGGAGCGCCGACAGGGGTTCGTATGGCTACACCTTC	CAWSADRGSYGYTF
.	TRBD2	TRBV6-5	TRBJ2-4	TGTGCCAGCAGTACCCCTGGGGGAGGGATAAACATTCAGTACTTC	CASSTPGGGINIQYF
.	TRBD1	TRBV12-3/TRBV12-4	TRBJ2-2	TGTGCCAGCAGCCCTATAGACAGGGCGGACACCGGGGAGCTGTTTTTT	CASSPIDRADTGELFF
.	TRBD2	TRBV7-2	TRBJ2-1	TGTGCCAGCAGCTTAGATCGCGGGAGTTGGCATGAGCAGTTCTTC	CASSLDRGSWHEQFF
few	TRBD2	TRBV12-3/TRBV12-4	TRBJ2-3	TGTGCCAGCAGTACTAGCGGGACGGCAGATACGCAGTATTTT	CASSTSGTADTQYF
.	TRBD2	TRBV6-5	TRBJ2-1	TGTGCCAGCAGTCTTGAGAGTAGCGGGGCGACCGCTGAGCAGTTCTTC	CASSLESSGATAEQFF
.	.	TRBV28	TRBJ2-3	TGTGCCAGCAGCCACCCGATAGGAGTGTCAGGTCCCAAGGGGGATACGCAGTATTTT	CASSHPIGVSGPKGDTQYF
few	.	TRBV7-8	TRBJ1-2	TGTGCCAGCAGCTCTACGCAGGGCAATGGCTACACCTTC	CASSSTQGNGYTF